The clone carrying this T cell receptor beta chain was found once. The data originate from a study of T cell changes during pregnancy in multiple sclerosis. The germline V gene encodes CDR1 SEHNR and CDR2 FQNEAQ (reference sequence). V gave up 5 bases and J gave up 0 bases; unmatched junction bases: 7. The CDR3 sequence is 17 residues long. Generated by immunoSEQ multiplex PCR, the TCRdb table keeps only in-frame clones and is missing some. The sample holds 60,000 to 65,000 clones, 92% seen once. This chain uses TRBV7-9 with TRBJ2-1; 10 bases agree with TRBD2. The sequence was obtained from a female donor with multiple sclerosis, enrolled in a pregnancy study. The sequences come from peripheral blood, collected in the first trimester of pregnancy. DNA of the CDR3: TGTGCCAGCAGCCGGACTAGCGGTCTACACTCCTACAATGAGCAGTTCTTC. Residues: CASSRTSGLHSYNEQFF.